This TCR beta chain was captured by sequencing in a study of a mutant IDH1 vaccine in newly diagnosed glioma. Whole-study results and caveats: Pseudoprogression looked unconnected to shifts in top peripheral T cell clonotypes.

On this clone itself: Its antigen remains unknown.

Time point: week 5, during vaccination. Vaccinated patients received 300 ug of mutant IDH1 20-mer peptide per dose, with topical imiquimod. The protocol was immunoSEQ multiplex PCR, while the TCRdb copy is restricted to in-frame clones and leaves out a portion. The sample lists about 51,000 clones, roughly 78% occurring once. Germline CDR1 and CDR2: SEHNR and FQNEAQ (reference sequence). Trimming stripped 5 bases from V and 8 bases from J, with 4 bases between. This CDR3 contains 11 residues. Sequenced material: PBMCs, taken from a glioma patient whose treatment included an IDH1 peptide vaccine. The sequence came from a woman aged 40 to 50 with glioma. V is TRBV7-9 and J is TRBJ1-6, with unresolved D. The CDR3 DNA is TGTGCCAGCAGCCTCGATTCACCCCTCCACTTT. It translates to CASSLDSPLHF.